This record covers a single T cell receptor beta chain. V was pared by 4 bases and J by 5 bases, with 14 bases between. The CDR3 has 15 amino acids. The germline V gene has CDR1 SNHLY and CDR2 FYNNEI. The sample comes from a study of CD8 T cells in Susac syndrome. Sequencing targeted TCR beta in blood CD8+ and CD4+ T cells. Each Susac syndrome patient had definite or probable disease by recently defined criteria. RNA was extracted with the RNeasy kit, and a quantity of 0.5 to 1 ug was reverse transcribed using random hexamers. MiXCR, run by TCRdb on the immunoSEQ multiplex PCR reads, gives a single entry per CDR3 protein. The sample contains about 140,000 distinct CDR3 sequences, more than 85% of which appear only once.

The sequenced material came from CD4+ T cells from PBMCs. The source is a human donor with Susac syndrome. This rearrangement joins TRBV2 to TRBJ2-2; weak D call: TRBD1 (5 bases). The CDR3 DNA is TGTGCCAGCAGTGGGGCCCAAAGGGGAACCGGGGAGCTGTTTTTT. As protein: CASSGAQRGTGELFF. Supplemented by reference TRBV2 and TRBJ2-2, the full variable domain reads EPEVTQTPSHQVTQMGQEVILRCVPISNHLYFYWYRQILGQKVEFLVSFYNNEISEKSEIFDDQFSVERPDGSNFTLKIRSTKLEDSAMYFCASSGAQRGTGELFFGEGSRLTVL.